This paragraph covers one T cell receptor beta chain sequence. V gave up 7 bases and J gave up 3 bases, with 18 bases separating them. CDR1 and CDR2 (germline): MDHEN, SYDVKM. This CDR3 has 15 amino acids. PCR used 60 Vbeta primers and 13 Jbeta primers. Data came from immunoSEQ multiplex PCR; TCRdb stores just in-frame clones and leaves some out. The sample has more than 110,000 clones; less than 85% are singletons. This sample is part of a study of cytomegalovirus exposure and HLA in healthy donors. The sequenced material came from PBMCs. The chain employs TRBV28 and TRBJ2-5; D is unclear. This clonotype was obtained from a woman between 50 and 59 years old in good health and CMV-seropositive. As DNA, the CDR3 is TGTGCCAGCAATTTTAACAGCCCGGATAAAGAGACCCAGTACTTC. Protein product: CASNFNSPDKETQYF.